This TCR beta chain was sequenced during a study of cytomegalovirus exposure and HLA in healthy donors. The study's findings and limits: The study dropped some indistinguishable V segments, TRBV6-2 and TRBV6-3 among them.

With 60 Vbeta and 13 Jbeta primers, the PCR was carried out. Clones were sequenced by immunoSEQ multiplex PCR, and TCRdb holds only the in-frame ones, with some missing. The sample table sets out 120,000 to 150,000 clones. For this clone: Its specificity is not known.

Trimming pared 6 bases from V and 5 bases from J, leaving 10 bases between. CDR1 and CDR2 (germline): LNHDA, SQIVND (reference sequence). The CDR3 spans 12 residues. The chain links TRBV19 to TRBJ1-2, with D uncertain. This TCR was recovered from a man between 40 and 49 years old in good health and CMV-seronegative. What was sequenced was PBMCs. The CDR3 coding sequence is TGTGCCAGTAGAGGCAGGAATTATGGCTACACCTTC. Protein: CASRGRNYGYTF.